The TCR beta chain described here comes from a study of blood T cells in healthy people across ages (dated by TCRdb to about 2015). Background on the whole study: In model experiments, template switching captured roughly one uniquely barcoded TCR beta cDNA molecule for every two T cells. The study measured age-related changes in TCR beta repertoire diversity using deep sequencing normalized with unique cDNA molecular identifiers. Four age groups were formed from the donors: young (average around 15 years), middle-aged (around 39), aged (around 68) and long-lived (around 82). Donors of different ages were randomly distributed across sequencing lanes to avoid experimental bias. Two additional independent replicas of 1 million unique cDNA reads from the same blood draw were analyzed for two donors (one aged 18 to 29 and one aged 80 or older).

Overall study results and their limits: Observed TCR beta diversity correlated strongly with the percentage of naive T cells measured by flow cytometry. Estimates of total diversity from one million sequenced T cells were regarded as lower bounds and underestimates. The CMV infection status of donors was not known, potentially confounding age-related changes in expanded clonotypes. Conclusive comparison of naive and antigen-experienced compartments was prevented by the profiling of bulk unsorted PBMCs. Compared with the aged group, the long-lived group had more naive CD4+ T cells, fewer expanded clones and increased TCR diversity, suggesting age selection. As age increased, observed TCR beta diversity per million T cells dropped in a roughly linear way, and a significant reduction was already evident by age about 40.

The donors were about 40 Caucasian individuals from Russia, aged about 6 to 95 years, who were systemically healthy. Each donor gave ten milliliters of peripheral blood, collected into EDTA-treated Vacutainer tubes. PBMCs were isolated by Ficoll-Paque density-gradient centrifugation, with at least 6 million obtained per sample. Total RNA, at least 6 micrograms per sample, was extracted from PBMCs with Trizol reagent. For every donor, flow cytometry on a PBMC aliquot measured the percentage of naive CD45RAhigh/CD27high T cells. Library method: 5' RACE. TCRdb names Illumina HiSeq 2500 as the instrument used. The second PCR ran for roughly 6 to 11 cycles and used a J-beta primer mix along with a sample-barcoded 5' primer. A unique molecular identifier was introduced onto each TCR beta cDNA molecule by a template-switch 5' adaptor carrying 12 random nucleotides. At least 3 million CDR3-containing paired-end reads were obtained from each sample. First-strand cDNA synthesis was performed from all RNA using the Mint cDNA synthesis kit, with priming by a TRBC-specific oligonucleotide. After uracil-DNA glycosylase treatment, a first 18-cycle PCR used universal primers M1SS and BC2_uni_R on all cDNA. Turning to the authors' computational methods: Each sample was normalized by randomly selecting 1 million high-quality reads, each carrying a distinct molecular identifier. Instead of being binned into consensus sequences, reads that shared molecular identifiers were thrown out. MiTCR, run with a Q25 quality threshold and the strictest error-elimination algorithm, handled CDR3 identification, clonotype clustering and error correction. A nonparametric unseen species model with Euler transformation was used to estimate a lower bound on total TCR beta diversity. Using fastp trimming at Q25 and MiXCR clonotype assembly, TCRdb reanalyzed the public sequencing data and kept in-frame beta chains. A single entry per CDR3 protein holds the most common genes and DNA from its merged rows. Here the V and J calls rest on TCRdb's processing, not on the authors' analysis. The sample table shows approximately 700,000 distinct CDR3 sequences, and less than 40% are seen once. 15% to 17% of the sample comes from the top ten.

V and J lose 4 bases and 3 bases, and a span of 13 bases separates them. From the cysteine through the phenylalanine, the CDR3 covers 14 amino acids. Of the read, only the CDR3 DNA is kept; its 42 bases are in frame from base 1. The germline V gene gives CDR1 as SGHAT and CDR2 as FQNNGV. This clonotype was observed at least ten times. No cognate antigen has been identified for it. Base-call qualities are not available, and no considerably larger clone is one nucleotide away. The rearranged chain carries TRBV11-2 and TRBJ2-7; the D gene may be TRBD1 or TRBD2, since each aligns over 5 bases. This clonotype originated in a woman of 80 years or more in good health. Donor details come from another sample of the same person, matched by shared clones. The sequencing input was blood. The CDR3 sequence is CASSSTGTLYEQYF. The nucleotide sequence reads TGTGCCAGCAGCTCGACCGGGACCCTCTACGAGCAGTACTTC.